This T cell receptor beta chain originates from a study of identical twins. Trimming removed 0 bases from V and 2 bases from J; junction bases left unmatched: 9. The CDR3 length is 16 residues. Germline-derived CDR1 and CDR2 are DFQATT and SNEGSKA (reference sequence). MiXCR was run by TCRdb on the 5' RACE reads, yielding one entry per CDR3 protein. The sample shows hundreds of thousands of distinct CDR3 sequences, approximately 21% of them seen only once. These records were also assigned to another study, of T cells expressing NK-cell markers.

Sequencing was carried out using PBMCs. The sequence was collected from a woman aged 18-29 years in good health. J is TRBJ2-5 and V is TRBV20-1; 7 positions agree with TRBD2. The DNA for the CDR3 is TGCAGTGCTAGAGATTTTACTAGCGCTCGACAAGAGACCCAGTACTTC. Its translation is CSARDFTSARQETQYF.